The next 30 T cell receptor beta chains were all read from a single sample in a study of blood T cells in healthy people across ages. Next came a second PCR, run for 7 to 11 cycles, which used a sample-barcoded 5' primer along with a J-beta primer mix. TCRdb independently ran MiXCR on the 5' RACE reads; one entry per CDR3 protein. The sample contains approximately 1.5 million distinct CDR3 sequences, about 31% of which appear only once. Sequencing was done on a sample of blood. The origin of the receptors is a woman in her twenties or thirties in good health.

This clonotype was found a few times. V usage is TRBV3-1 and J usage is TRBJ2-3; TRBD2 agrees at 9 bases. The germline V gene has CDR1 LGHDT and CDR2 YNNKEL (reference sequence). The CDR3 has 18 amino acids. V was pared by 1 base and J by 3 bases, with 11 bases of the junction left unmatched. DNA for the CDR3: TGTGCCAGCAGCCAAGGAAGGTTCCTAGCGGGGTTGACAGATACGCAGTATTTT. This sequence encodes CASSQGRFLAGLTDTQYF.

The chain couples TRBV6-1 to TRBJ1-5, with 9 bases fitting TRBD1. The germline V gene encodes CDR1 MNHNS and CDR2 SASEGT. This CDR3 region has 18 residues. After removal of 7 bases from V and 2 bases from J, the junction contained 15 bases not matched to a gene. CDR3 sequence: CASTQLGTGTYCNQPQHF. CDR3 in DNA: TGTGCCAGCACCCAACTAGGGACAGGGACATATTGCAATCAGCCCCAGCATTTT.

The V call is TRBV30, the J call TRBJ1-2; D not resolved. Looked up from germline, CDR1 is GTSNPN and CDR2 is SVGIG (reference sequence). V lost 1 base and J 6 bases, leaving 12 bases between the germline ends. The CDR3 is made up of 13 amino acids. CDR3 residues: CAWSGIGRDGYTF. CDR3 DNA: TGTGCCTGGAGTGGTATTGGGCGCGATGGCTACACCTTC.

V gene TRBV5-1 combines with J gene TRBJ2-4; 7 bases fit TRBD1. The CDR3 contains 16 residues. Germline V gives CDR1 SGHRS, CDR2 YFSETQ. The V and J ends lost 3 bases and 13 bases, in that order; junction bases with no gene match: 19. As DNA, the CDR3 is TGCGCCAGCAGCTCTGGGGCGGACAGGCAGGGTCAGGAGCAGTACTTC. Encoded protein: CASSSGADRQGQEQYF.

This clonotype has a handful of counts. The chain links TRBV6-6 to TRBJ2-3; 9 bases fit TRBD2. The CDR3 contains 15 residues. After removal of 2 bases from V and 4 bases from J, the junction contained 4 bases not matched to a gene. CDR1 is MNHNY, CDR2 SVGAGI, per germline (reference sequence). The CDR3 loop is CASSYGGGASDTQYF. In DNA, the CDR3 is TGTGCCAGCAGTTACGGCGGGGGGGCTTCAGATACGCAGTATTTT.

There are a few counts of this clonotype. This chain connects TRBV27 to TRBJ2-7; the D gene is possibly TRBD2 (5 bases). Deletions cut 4 bases from V and 4 bases from J, with 20 bases between. The CDR3 consists of 16 residues. Germline-derived CDR1 and CDR2 are MNHEY and SMNVEV (reference sequence). The CDR3 DNA reads as TGTGCCAGCAGTTCCCTCGGGGTTTATTCGGTGTACGAGCAGTACTTC. Translating it yields CASSSLGVYSVYEQYF.

This chain connects TRBV6-6 to TRBJ2-2; either TRBD1 or TRBD2 may fit D (5 bases each). The CDR3 consists of 15 residues. Germline V gene sequence: CDR1 MNHNY, CDR2 SVGAGI (reference sequence). The V and J ends lost 3 bases and 5 bases respectively, with 13 bases between them. The CDR3 reads CASSYLDTGTGELFF. The CDR3 DNA reads as TGTGCCAGCAGTTATCTGGACACGGGGACCGGGGAGCTGTTTTTT.

This clonotype was observed a few times. The V and J genes are TRBV7-9 and TRBJ2-7; the D gene is possibly TRBD1 (6 bases). The V end was cut by 5 bases, the J end by 3 bases, with 14 bases between. Germline CDR1 and CDR2: SEHNR and FQNEAQ (reference sequence). The CDR3 runs to 14 residues. The CDR3 coding sequence is TGTGCCAGCAGCAAACAGGGAAAGGACTACGAGCAGTACTTC. Amino acids: CASSKQGKDYEQYF.

The chain joins TRBV29-1 to TRBJ2-5, with TRBD1 identical over 12 bases. The CDR3 has 15 residues. The junction had 10 bases not matched to a gene; V was cut back by 6 bases and J by 5 bases. CDR1 is SQVTM and CDR2 is ANQGSEA in the germline V gene. This CDR3 reads CSVTPGQGARETQYF. CDR3 bases: TGCAGCGTGACACCGGGACAGGGGGCTCGGGAGACCCAGTACTTC. The variable domain in full, with the rest retrieved from reference TRBV29-1 and TRBJ2-5, is SAVISQKPSRDICQRGTSLTIQCQVDSQVTMMFWYRQQPGQSLTLIATANQGSEATYESGFVIDKFPISRPNLTFSTLTVSNMSPEDSSIYLCSVTPGQGARETQYFGPGTRLLVL.

On this clonotype itself: At one boundary the junction diverges from the germline segment, which might be a read error. The chain carries TRBV28 and TRBJ2-4; 7 nucleotides match TRBD1. The CDR3 consists of 16 residues. In germline, CDR1 is MDHEN, CDR2 SYDVKM. The CDR3: CASMDRFLIAKDIQYF. CDR3 nucleotide sequence: TGTGCCAGCATGGACAGGTTTTTGATAGCCAAAGACATTCAGTACTTC.

The table lists this clonotype with a few counts. The gene calls are TRBV7-2 and TRBJ2-7, with 8 bases matching TRBD1. The germline gives CDR1 SGHTA, CDR2 FQGNSA. The length of the CDR3 is 16 residues. The V segment lost 1 base and the J segment 2 bases; nucleotides outside the gene matches: 7. Written as DNA, the CDR3 is TGTGCCAGCAGCTTAGGGACCCGGGACAGGCCCTACGAGCAGTACTTC. Translating it yields CASSLGTRDRPYEQYF.

The V gene is TRBV7-9, the J gene TRBJ1-2, with D unresolved. Germline V gene sequence: CDR1 SEHNR, CDR2 FQNEAQ (reference sequence). CDR3 length: 16 amino acids. V lost 2 bases, J lost 6 bases, and 19 bases lay in between. In nucleotides, the CDR3 is TGTGCCAGCAGCTTAACCCCTCCGGCCTTGAGGAATGGCTACACCTTC. Protein sequence: CASSLTPPALRNGYTF.

V gene TRBV10-3 combines with J gene TRBJ2-5; possible D gene TRBD2, 6 bases. The CDR3 totals 15 residues. Germline V lookup: CDR1 ENHRY, CDR2 SYGVKD. V was trimmed by 0 bases and J by 7 bases, leaving 15 bases between them. The chain's CDR3 is CAISESGTRARTQYF. CDR3 DNA: TGTGCCATCAGTGAGTCTGGGACTCGCGCCAGGACCCAGTACTTC.

J is TRBJ1-2 and V is TRBV7-2; D is unclear. CDR1 is SGHTA, CDR2 FQGNSA, per germline. The CDR3 runs 15 residues. Trimming stripped 5 bases from V and 4 bases from J, with 17 bases between. CDR3 DNA sequence: TGTGCCAGCAGCCTGGGGAGGGCCCTCTCCTATGGCTACACCTTC. Protein: CASSLGRALSYGYTF. Complete variable domain (other parts from reference TRBV7-2 and TRBJ1-2): GAGVSQSPSNKVTEKGKDVELRCDPISGHTALYWYRQSLGQGLEFLIYFQGNSAPDKSGLPSDRFSAERTGGSVSTLTIQRTQQEDSAVYLCASSLGRALSYGYTFGSGTRLTVV.

This chain joins TRBV2 and TRBJ1-5, with TRBD1 matching over 9 bases. Germline CDR1 and CDR2: SNHLY and FYNNEI. CDR3 size: 16 residues. Trimming at V came to 4 bases and at J to 7 bases, leaving 11 bases not matched to a gene. CDR3 DNA sequence: TGTGCCAGCAGTGGGGGGACAGGGAAGGTAGGACAGCCCCAGCATTTT. Amino acid sequence: CASSGGTGKVGQPQHF.

The rearrangement joins TRBV10-1 to TRBJ2-5, with 8 nucleotides matching TRBD1. V lost 2 bases and J lost 11; bases outside the gene matches: 16. Germline lookup yields CDR1 WNHNN and CDR2 SYGVQD (reference sequence). This CDR3 is built from 16 residues. CDR3 nucleotides: TGCGCCAGCAGTGAGAATCACGGACAGGGACGTGCTGAGCAGTACTTC. Its translation: CASSENHGQGRAEQYF.

This rearrangement joins TRBV2 to TRBJ2-5, with 7 nucleotides matching TRBD1. CDR3 length: 15 amino acids. Germline trimming cut 6 bases from V and 2 bases from J; bases unmatched to any gene: 9. Germline CDR1 reads SNHLY; CDR2 reads FYNNEI. This CDR3 is CASRATGVRQETQYF. Here the CDR3 DNA reads TGTGCCAGCAGGGCTACAGGGGTCCGGCAAGAGACCCAGTACTTC.

Details on this clonotype: One end of the junction is discordant with germline, which a read error may explain. The CDR3 spells CARSARDRAWEKLFF. CDR3 DNA sequence: TGTGCCCGCAGCGCCAGGGACAGGGCTTGGGAAAAACTGTTTTTT. The chain uses TRBV7-2 and TRBJ1-4; 9 bases are shared with TRBD1. Germline CDR1 is SGHTA and CDR2 is FQGNSA. The CDR3 spans 15 residues.

The chain combines TRBV4-1 with TRBJ1-1; possibly TRBD1 for D (5 bases). Per germline, CDR1 MGHRA and CDR2 YSYEKL. Trimming pared 0 bases from V and 10 bases from J, leaving 12 bases between. The CDR3 sequence is 13 residues long. DNA for the CDR3: TGCGCCAGCAGCCAAGATTCCAGGGTGAGAGCTTTCTTT. Protein product: CASSQDSRVRAFF.

The chain carries TRBV20-1 and TRBJ1-2, with no clear D. Per germline, CDR1 DFQATT and CDR2 SNEGSKA (reference sequence). V lost 5 bases to trimming and J lost 5 bases, with 12 bases between them. CDR3 size: 12 residues. As DNA, the CDR3 is TGCAGTGCTCCTAACGCGGGGTATGGCTACACCTTC. Translating gives CSAPNAGYGYTF.

A few counts support this clonotype. The chain recombines TRBV12-3 or TRBV12-4 with TRBJ2-7; TRBD2 matches 13 bases. The J segment lost 6 bases and the V segment lost 5 bases, leaving 7 bases of the junction unmatched. This CDR3 region has 15 residues. The CDR3 spells CASSQLAGGLTEQYF. The CDR3 DNA reads as TGTGCCAGCAGTCAACTAGCGGGAGGGCTCACCGAGCAGTACTTC.

This clonotype appeared once. The rearrangement uses TRBV11-1 and TRBJ1-1; the D is unclear. The CDR3 loop spans 14 amino acids. Trimming removed 1 base at V and 3 bases at J, with 9 bases between. The V gene's germline CDR1 is SGHAT and CDR2 FQDESV (reference sequence). CDR3 region: CASSLDPPDTEAFF. CDR3 DNA: TGTGCCAGCAGCTTAGACCCCCCGGACACTGAAGCTTTCTTT.

The table lists this clonotype with many counts. This chain connects TRBV4-1 to TRBJ2-7; 11 bases are shared with TRBD2. The CDR3 is made up of 14 amino acids. V lost 4 bases to trimming and J lost 2 bases; unmatched junction nucleotides: 1. Per the germline V gene, CDR1 is MGHRA and CDR2 is YSYEKL. CDR3 amino acids: CASSPLAGAYEQYF. CDR3 in DNA: TGCGCCAGCAGCCCACTAGCGGGGGCCTACGAGCAGTACTTC.

This chain uses TRBV2 with TRBJ2-3; a possible D gene is TRBD2 (6 bases). Germline V gene sequence: CDR1 SNHLY, CDR2 FYNNEI. This CDR3 region has 14 residues. V was shortened by 4 bases and J by 6 bases, with 14 bases between the two germline ends. CDR3 in DNA: TGTGCCAGCAGTGTTTCGGAGGGTATTGATACGCAGTATTTT. This sequence encodes CASSVSEGIDTQYF.

The rearrangement uses TRBV10-3 and TRBJ1-6; a possible D gene is TRBD1 (6 bases). Germline V gives CDR1 ENHRY, CDR2 SYGVKD. This CDR3 is 14 amino acids long. Deletions cut 0 bases from V and 17 bases from J, with 17 bases between. This chain's CDR3 is CAISESYRVPSVHF. The CDR3 DNA follows: TGTGCCATCAGTGAGTCTTACAGGGTCCCCTCAGTCCACTTT.

V gene TRBV20-1 combines with J gene TRBJ1-2, with 8 bases aligning to TRBD1. The germline gives CDR1 DFQATT, CDR2 SNEGSKA (reference sequence). The ends lost 6 bases at V and 6 bases at J; junction bases unmatched: 15. The CDR3 totals 15 residues. CDR3 protein: CSARSRTGNTHGYTF. CDR3 nucleotides: TGCAGTGCCCGATCCCGGACAGGGAATACCCATGGCTACACCTTC.

This clonotype came up a few times. The CDR3 loop reads CASSPRQGLSIRDTQYF. CDR3 DNA sequence: TGTGCCAGCAGTCCCCGACAGGGGCTATCTATCCGAGATACGCAGTATTTT. The chain has TRBV12-3 or TRBV12-4 and TRBJ2-3, with 8 bases aligning to TRBD1. J gave up 5 bases and V 5 bases, and 15 bases lay outside the gene matches. This CDR3 is 17 amino acids long.

The CDR3 region has the DNA TGTGCCAGCAGCGTAGGGGTAGCGGGAGTGATTAATGAGCAGTTCTTC. Encoded protein: CASSVGVAGVINEQFF. The chain uses TRBV9 and TRBJ2-1; 9 bases line up with TRBD2. Germline loops: CDR1 SGDLS, CDR2 YYNGEE. This CDR3 has 16 residues. The junction had 8 bases not matched to a gene; V was cut back by 0 bases and J by 7 bases.

This clonotype was observed a few times. The chain carries TRBV25-1 and TRBJ1-2; TRBD1 might be the D (5 bases). V lost 6 bases to trimming and J lost 7 bases, with 18 bases between them. The CDR3 has 14 amino acids. Germline CDR1 reads MGHDK; CDR2 reads SYGVNS. For the CDR3, the DNA is TGTGCCAGCAGCCAAATGGGAGGGGCGGGTGGCTACACCTTC. It specifies CASSQMGGAGGYTF.

In regard to this clonotype: The germline gene is not matched at one end of the junction; a read error may be the cause. This rearrangement joins TRBV2 to TRBJ2-1; TRBD2 matches at 7 bases. CDR1 and CDR2 from the germline V gene are SNHLY and FYNNEI. CDR3 size: 14 residues. CDR3 protein: CASSDRTSYNGQFF. The CDR3 region has the DNA TGTGCTAGCAGTGATAGGACTAGTTACAATGGGCAGTTCTTC.